These 9 T cell receptor beta chains share one sample of origin, sequenced in a study of T cell clones after liver transplantation (dated by TCRdb to between 2019 and 2020). Libraries came from the immunoSEQ multiplex PCR assay. The table was pulled from immuneACCESS by TCRdb, which kept in-frame rearrangements only. Such tables lose some clones; where checked, under half of the loss comes from unresolved V genes, and the rest has no known cause. Within this sample are 8,500 to 10,000 clones, with about 80% of them counted one time only. The ten largest clones take up 18% of the sample. What the time point label conveys for this sample: pre-transplant. Source: CD8+ T cells from blood, taken before liver transplant. The receptor source for this set is a human donor who received a liver transplant.

By share of the sample, this clone is medium-sized. Other nucleotide sequences from this sample produce the same CDR3. The rearrangement uses TRBV2 and TRBJ1-1; D is unclear. The CDR3 covers 14 residues. Germline V gene lookup returns CDR1 SNHLY and CDR2 FYNNEI. Trimming removed 2 bases from V and 0 bases from J, with 7 bases in between. CDR3 protein: CASSEPKMNTEAFF. The CDR3 coding sequence is TGTGCCAGCAGTGAACCCAAGATGAACACTGAAGCTTTCTTT. The full variable domain, in which reference TRBV2 and TRBJ1-1 provide the parts outside the CDR3, is EPEVTQTPSHQVTQMGQEVILRCVPISNHLYFYWYRQILGQKVEFLVSFYNNEISEKSEIFDDQFSVERPDGSNFTLKIRSTKLEDSAMYFCASSEPKMNTEAFFGQGTRLTVV.

This clone was seen a few times. This chain uses TRBV2 with TRBJ2-3; 7 nucleotides agree with TRBD2. The CDR3 is 14 residues long. From germline, CDR1 is SNHLY and CDR2 FYNNEI. Losses at the gene ends were 10 bases for V and 4 bases for J; bases not matched to a gene: 11. This CDR3 is CATSFEREPDTQYF. The CDR3 region has the DNA TGTGCCACCTCCTTCGAGCGGGAACCAGATACGCAGTATTTT.

The V and J genes are TRBV27 and TRBJ2-2; no firm D call. Germline CDR1 and CDR2: MNHEY and SMNVEV (reference sequence). The CDR3 contains 13 residues. The V and J ends lost 4 bases and 3 bases respectively, with 6 bases between them. CDR3 amino acids: CASSYGHTGELFF. The CDR3 DNA reads TGTGCCAGCAGTTACGGTCACACCGGGGAGCTGTTTTTT.

The chain couples TRBV19 to TRBJ1-1; D is possibly TRBD1 (6 bases). Between the trimmed V and J ends, which lost 7 bases and 0 bases, there was a span of 12 bases. Germline V gives CDR1 LNHDA, CDR2 SQIVND (reference sequence). The CDR3 consists of 14 residues. The CDR3 loop reads CASTRTAMNTEAFF. The CDR3 DNA is TGTGCCAGTACCAGGACAGCAATGAACACTGAAGCTTTCTTT.

V usage is TRBV7-9 and J usage is TRBJ2-7; the D is unclear. CDR3 length: 14 amino acids. The germline CDR1 and CDR2 sequences are SEHNR and FQNEAQ (reference sequence). The ends were cut back, 5 bases at V and 6 bases at J, with 17 bases in the middle. CDR3 loop: CASSPSGLASEQYF. The CDR3 nucleotides read TGTGCCAGCAGCCCCTCGGGTTTAGCCAGCGAGCAGTACTTC.

This clone was counted a single time. The CDR3 here is CASSMNLPGQAISANTGELFF. The CDR3 coding sequence is TGTGCCAGCTCCATGAACTTGCCGGGACAGGCAATTTCCGCGAACACCGGGGAGCTGTTTTTT. V and J are TRBV18 and TRBJ2-2; 8 nucleotides align to TRBD1. The CDR3 totals 21 residues. With V trimmed by 6 bases and J by 0 bases, 21 bases remained unmatched. Germline loops: CDR1 KGHSH, CDR2 LQKENI. Full variable domain (missing parts from reference TRBV18 and TRBJ2-2): NAGVMQNPRHLVRRRGQEARLRCSPMKGHSHVYWYRQLPEEGLKFMVYLQKENIIDESGMPKERFSAEFPKEGPSILRIQQVVRGDSAAYFCASSMNLPGQAISANTGELFFGEGSRLTVL.

The chain carries TRBV14 and TRBJ2-7; D is possibly TRBD2 (5 bases). V shed 0 bases and J shed 2 bases, with 14 bases lying between them. This CDR3 is built from 16 residues. Germline CDR1 SGHDN, CDR2 FVKESK. The CDR3 region is CASSQDLAGPPYEQYF. The CDR3 nucleotides read TGTGCCAGCAGCCAAGATCTGGCGGGCCCCCCCTACGAGCAGTACTTC.

This rearrangement joins TRBV28 to TRBJ1-1, with D unclear. The V end lost 7 bases, the J end lost 5 bases, and 11 bases lay between the germline ends. The germline V gene encodes CDR1 MDHEN and CDR2 SYDVKM. The CDR3 covers 12 residues. The CDR3 region is CASTEGWTEAFF. In nucleotides, the CDR3 is TGTGCCAGCACTGAGGGTTGGACTGAAGCTTTCTTT. The whole variable domain, remainder taken from reference TRBV28 and TRBJ1-1, is DVKVTQSSRYLVKRTGEKVFLECVQDMDHENMFWYRQDPGLGLRLIYFSYDVKMKEKGDIPEGYSVSREKKERFSLILESASTNQTSMYLCASTEGWTEAFFGQGTRLTVV.

In the case of this clone: An end of the junction does not agree with germline; a read error may underlie this. V is TRBV9 and J is TRBJ1-1; 9 nucleotides align to TRBD1. Germline loops: CDR1 SGDLS, CDR2 YYNGEE. CDR3 length: 11 residues. For the CDR3, the DNA is TGTGCCAGCAGCCCCGGGACAGGGCTTGTCTTT. Encoded protein: CASSPGTGLVF.